This T cell receptor (beta chain) was sequenced for a study of blood T cell repertoires in COVID-19. The overall study: Sample material is recorded as cDNA or gDNA derived from T cells, B-cell-depleted T cells, or PBMCs.

Trimming left V 7 bases short and J 4 bases short, with 10 bases between. The germline V gene has CDR1 MNHEY and CDR2 SVGAGI. This CDR3 spans 12 amino acids. TCRdb keeps only in-frame clones here, not all; method: immunoSEQ multiplex PCR. The data contain roughly 300,000 clones, about nine tenths of them singletons. Enrollees, about 18 to 95 years old, lived in around 23 US areas. Participant-reported clinical history was the basis for cohort assignment. Either two negative PCRs, clearance, or symptom resolution qualified Cohort 3 donors as recovered. Sequencing was done on a sample of PBMCs or T cells enriched from blood (not recorded which). The rearrangement links TRBV6-5 to TRBJ1-2; the D is unclear. The sequence came from a man younger than 45 who had recovered from COVID-19. The CDR3, as DNA: TGTGCCAGCACCGACATGATCTATGGCTACACCTTC. This codes for CASTDMIYGYTF.